These 5 T cell receptor beta chains came from one sample sequenced in a study of cytomegalovirus exposure and HLA in healthy donors. The PCR employed 60 Vbeta primers together with 13 Jbeta primers. Profiled with immunoSEQ multiplex PCR; TCRdb holds only in-frame clones, not every one. The sample lists about 41,000 clones; 65% to 85% were seen once. The sequenced sample was PBMCs. All receptors derive from a man in his forties or fifties in good health and CMV-seronegative.

V and J are TRBV5-1 and TRBJ2-1; D uncertain. Trimming left V 2 bases short and J 6 bases short, with 6 bases between. Per germline, CDR1 SGHRS and CDR2 YFSETQ. The CDR3 length is 12 residues. CDR3 in DNA: TGCGCCAGCAGCTTCTCGGGCAATGAGCAGTTCTTC. It yields the protein CASSFSGNEQFF.

The gene calls are TRBV27 and TRBJ1-4, with 9 bases matching TRBD1. The CDR3 is made up of 14 amino acids. V shed 5 bases, J shed 10 bases, and the junction held 8 bases outside the gene matches. Germline loops: CDR1 MNHEY, CDR2 SMNVEV (reference sequence). This CDR3 is CASSTGTGPSKLFF. In DNA, the CDR3 is TGTGCCAGCAGTACGGGGACAGGGCCGTCAAAACTGTTTTTT.

The rearrangement uses TRBV19 and TRBJ1-3; D is ambiguous. V was pared by 7 bases and J by 3 bases, with 16 bases between. Germline V gene lookup returns CDR1 LNHDA and CDR2 SQIVND (reference sequence). The CDR3 has 15 amino acids. CDR3 region: CASNQRGNLGNTIYF. The CDR3 DNA follows: TGTGCCAGTAACCAGCGAGGGAATCTTGGAAACACCATATATTTT.

The chain couples TRBV7-3 to TRBJ1-5; 9 nucleotides line up with TRBD1. This CDR3 has 18 residues. Trimming removed 5 bases from V and 2 bases from J; junction bases left unmatched: 13. CDR1 is SGHTA, CDR2 FQGTGA, per germline. This CDR3 reads CASSPDRPGTGCNQPQHF. The CDR3 bases are TGTGCCAGCAGCCCTGATCGCCCCGGGACAGGGTGCAATCAGCCCCAGCATTTT.

The chain carries TRBV5-1 and TRBJ2-7; TRBD2 is a possible D gene (6 bases). Per the germline V gene, CDR1 is SGHRS and CDR2 is YFSETQ. The CDR3 is 13 residues long. Trimming left V 7 bases short and J 1 base short, with 12 bases between. The CDR3 DNA sequence: TGCGCCAGCTCTACGGGAGTATCCTACGAGCAGTACTTC. This gives the protein CASSTGVSYEQYF.